This T cell receptor (beta chain) was documented in a study of cytomegalovirus exposure and HLA in healthy donors. The PCR was carried out with 60 Vbeta primers and 13 Jbeta primers. Assay used: immunoSEQ multiplex PCR; TCRdb lists only in-frame clones, some missing. The sample carries some 77,000 clones, over 70% recorded once. The ends lost 2 bases at V and 1 base at J; junction bases unmatched: 5. Germline CDR1 MNHNS, CDR2 SASEGT. The CDR3 sequence is 15 residues long. This clone was found once. What it recognizes is unknown. Overall study results and limits: Among CMV-associated TCR beta chains, most appeared HLA-restricted in a later analysis. Among the sequence variants, a highly shared cluster was likely an artifact of sequencing.

Sequenced input: PBMCs. The chain uses TRBV6-1 and TRBJ2-7; 7 bases are a match to TRBD1. This TCR was recovered from a middle-aged woman in good health and CMV-seronegative. As DNA, the CDR3 is TGTGCCAGCAGTGAATTTTGGGGACAGTCCTACGAGCAGTACTTC. It yields the protein CASSEFWGQSYEQYF.